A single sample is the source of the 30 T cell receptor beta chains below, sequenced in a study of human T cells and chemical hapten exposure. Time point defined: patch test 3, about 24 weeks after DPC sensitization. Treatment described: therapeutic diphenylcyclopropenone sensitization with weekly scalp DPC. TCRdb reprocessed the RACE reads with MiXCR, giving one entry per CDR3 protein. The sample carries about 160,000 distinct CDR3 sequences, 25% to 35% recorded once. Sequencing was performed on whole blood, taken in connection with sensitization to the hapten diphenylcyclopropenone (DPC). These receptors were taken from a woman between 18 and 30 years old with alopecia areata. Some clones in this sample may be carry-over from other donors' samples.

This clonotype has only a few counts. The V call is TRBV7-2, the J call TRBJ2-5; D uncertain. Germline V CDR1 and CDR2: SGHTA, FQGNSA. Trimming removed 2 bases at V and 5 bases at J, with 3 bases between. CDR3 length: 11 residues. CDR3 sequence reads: CASSLWETQYF. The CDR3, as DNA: TGTGCCAGCAGCTTATGGGAGACCCAGTACTTC.

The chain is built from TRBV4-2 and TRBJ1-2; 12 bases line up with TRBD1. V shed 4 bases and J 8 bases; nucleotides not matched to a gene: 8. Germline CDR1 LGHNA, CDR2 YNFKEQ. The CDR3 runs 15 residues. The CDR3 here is CASSRDRDRGLGYTF. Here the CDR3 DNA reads TGTGCCAGCAGCCGTGACCGGGACAGGGGGCTCGGCTACACCTTC.

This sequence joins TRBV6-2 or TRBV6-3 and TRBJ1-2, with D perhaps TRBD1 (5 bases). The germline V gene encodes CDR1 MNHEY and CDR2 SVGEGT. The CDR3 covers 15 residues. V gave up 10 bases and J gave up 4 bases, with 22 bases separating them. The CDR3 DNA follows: TGTGCCACCACCTTAGCTGGGACGTCGACCTATGGCTACACCTTC. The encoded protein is CATTLAGTSTYGYTF.

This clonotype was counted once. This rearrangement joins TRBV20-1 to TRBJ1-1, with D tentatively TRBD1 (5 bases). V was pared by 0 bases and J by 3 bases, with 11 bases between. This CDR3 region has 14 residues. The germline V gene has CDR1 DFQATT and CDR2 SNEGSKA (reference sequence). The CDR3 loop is CSARDYGADTEAFF. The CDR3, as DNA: TGCAGTGCTAGAGATTATGGGGCCGACACTGAAGCTTTCTTT.

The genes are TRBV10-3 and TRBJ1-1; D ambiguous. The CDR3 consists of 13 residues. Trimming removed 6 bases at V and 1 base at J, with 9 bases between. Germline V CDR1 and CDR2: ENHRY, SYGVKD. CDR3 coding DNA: TGTGCCATCAGCCCGAGTGCGAACACTGAAGCTTTCTTT. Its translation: CAISPSANTEAFF.

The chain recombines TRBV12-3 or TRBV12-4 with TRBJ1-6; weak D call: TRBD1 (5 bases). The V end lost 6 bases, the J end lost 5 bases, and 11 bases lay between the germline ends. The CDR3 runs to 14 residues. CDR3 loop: CASSRRDHNSPLHF. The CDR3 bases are TGTGCCAGCAGCAGGCGGGACCATAATTCACCCCTCCACTTT.

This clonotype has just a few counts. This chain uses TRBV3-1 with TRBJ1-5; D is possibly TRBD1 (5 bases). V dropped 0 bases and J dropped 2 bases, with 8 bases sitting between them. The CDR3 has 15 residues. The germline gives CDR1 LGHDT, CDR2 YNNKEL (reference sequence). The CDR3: CASSQEQGRNQPQHF. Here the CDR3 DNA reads TGTGCCAGCAGCCAAGAGCAGGGCCGCAATCAGCCCCAGCATTTT.

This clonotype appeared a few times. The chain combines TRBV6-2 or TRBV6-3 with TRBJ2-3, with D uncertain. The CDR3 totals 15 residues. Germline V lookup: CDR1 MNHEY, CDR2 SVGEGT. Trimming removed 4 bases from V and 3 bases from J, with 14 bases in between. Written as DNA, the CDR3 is TGTGCCAGCAGTTTGGTGAATGTCTTAACAGATACGCAGTATTTT. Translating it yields CASSLVNVLTDTQYF.

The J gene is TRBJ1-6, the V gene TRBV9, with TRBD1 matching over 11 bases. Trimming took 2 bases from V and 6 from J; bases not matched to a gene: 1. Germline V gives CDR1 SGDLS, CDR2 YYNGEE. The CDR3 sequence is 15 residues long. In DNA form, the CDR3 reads TGTGCCAGCAGCGTGGGACAGGGGGGTAATTCACCCCTCCACTTT. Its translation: CASSVGQGGNSPLHF.

CDR3 protein: CSARDTLGVYEQYF. DNA for the CDR3: TGCAGTGCTAGAGATACGTTAGGCGTCTACGAGCAGTACTTC. The J gene is TRBJ2-7, the V gene TRBV20-1, with D unclear. Trimming removed 0 bases at V and 3 bases at J, with 12 bases between. The CDR3 runs to 14 residues. Germline CDR1 is DFQATT and CDR2 is SNEGSKA (reference sequence).

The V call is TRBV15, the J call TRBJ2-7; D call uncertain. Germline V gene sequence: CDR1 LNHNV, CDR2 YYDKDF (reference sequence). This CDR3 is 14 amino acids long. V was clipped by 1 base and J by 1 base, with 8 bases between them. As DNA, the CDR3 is TGTGCCACCAGCAGAGGTGGCGAATCCTACGAGCAGTACTTC. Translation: CATSRGGESYEQYF. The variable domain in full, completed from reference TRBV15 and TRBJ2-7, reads DAMVIQNPRYQVTQFGKPVTLSCSQTLNHNVMYWYQQKSSQAPKLLFHYYDKDFNNEADTPDNFQSRRPNTSFCFLDIRSPGLGDTAMYLCATSRGGESYEQYFGPGTRLTVT.

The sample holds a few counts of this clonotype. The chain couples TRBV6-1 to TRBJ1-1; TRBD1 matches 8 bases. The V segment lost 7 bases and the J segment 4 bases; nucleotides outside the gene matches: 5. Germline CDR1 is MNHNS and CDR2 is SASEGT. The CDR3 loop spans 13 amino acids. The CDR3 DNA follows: TGTGCCAGCATCGACAGGGGAAGCACTGAAGCTTTCTTT. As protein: CASIDRGSTEAFF.

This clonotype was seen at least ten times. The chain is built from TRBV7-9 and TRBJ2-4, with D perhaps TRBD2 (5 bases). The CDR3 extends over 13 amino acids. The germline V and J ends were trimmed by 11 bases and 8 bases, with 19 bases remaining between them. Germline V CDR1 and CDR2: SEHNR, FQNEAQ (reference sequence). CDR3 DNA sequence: TGTGCCTCGGGGATTGAGCACAGTCACATTCAGTACTTC. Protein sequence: CASGIEHSHIQYF.

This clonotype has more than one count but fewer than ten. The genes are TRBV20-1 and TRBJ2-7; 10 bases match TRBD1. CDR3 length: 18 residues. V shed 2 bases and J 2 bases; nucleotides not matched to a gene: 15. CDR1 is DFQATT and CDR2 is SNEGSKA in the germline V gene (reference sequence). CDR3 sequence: CSARRGDRGFLGTYEQYF. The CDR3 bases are TGCAGTGCTAGACGGGGGGACAGGGGCTTTCTCGGGACCTACGAGCAGTACTTC.

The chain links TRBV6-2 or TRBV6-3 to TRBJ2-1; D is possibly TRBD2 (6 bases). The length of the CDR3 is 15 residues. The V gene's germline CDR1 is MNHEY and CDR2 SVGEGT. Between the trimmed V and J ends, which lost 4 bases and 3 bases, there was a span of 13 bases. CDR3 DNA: TGTGCCAGCAGTTCCCGGGACTGGAACTACAATGAGCAGTTCTTC. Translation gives CASSSRDWNYNEQFF.

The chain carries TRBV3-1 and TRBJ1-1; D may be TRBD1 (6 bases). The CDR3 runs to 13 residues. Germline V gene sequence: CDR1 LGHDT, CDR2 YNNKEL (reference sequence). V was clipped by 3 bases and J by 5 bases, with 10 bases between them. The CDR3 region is CASSQSTGTEAFF. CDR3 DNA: TGTGCCAGCAGCCAGAGTACAGGGACTGAAGCTTTCTTT.

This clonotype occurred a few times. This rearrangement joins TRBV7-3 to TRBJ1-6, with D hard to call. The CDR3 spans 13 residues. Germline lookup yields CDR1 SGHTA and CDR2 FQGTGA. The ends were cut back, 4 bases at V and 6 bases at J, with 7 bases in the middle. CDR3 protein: CASSSLSNSPLHF. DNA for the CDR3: TGTGCCAGCAGCTCCCTGAGTAATTCACCCCTCCACTTT. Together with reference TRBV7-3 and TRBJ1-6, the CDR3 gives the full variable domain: GAGVSQTPSNKVTEKGKYVELRCDPISGHTALYWYRQSLGQGPEFLIYFQGTGAADDSGLPNDRFFAVRPEGSVSTLKIQRTERGDSAVYLCASSSLSNSPLHFGNGTRLTVT.

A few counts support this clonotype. The CDR3 spells CASSQHLTSGTDTQYF. As DNA, the CDR3 is TGCGCCAGCAGCCAACACCTCACTAGCGGGACAGATACGCAGTATTTT. The chain recombines TRBV4-3 with TRBJ2-3, with 9 bases aligning to TRBD2. Germline V gene data show CDR1 as LGHNA and CDR2 as YSLEER. V was pared by 2 bases and J by 3 bases, with 6 bases of the junction left unmatched. The CDR3 runs to 16 residues.

CDR3 coding DNA: TGTGCCAGCAATGGGCAGAGCCTAAACCCCCAGCATTTT. It is translated as CASNGQSLNPQHF. The chain couples TRBV6-2 or TRBV6-3 to TRBJ1-5, with no clear D. The CDR3 sequence is 13 residues long. CDR1 and CDR2 (germline): MNHEY, SVGEGT. V was trimmed by 7 bases and J by 10 bases, leaving 17 bases between them.

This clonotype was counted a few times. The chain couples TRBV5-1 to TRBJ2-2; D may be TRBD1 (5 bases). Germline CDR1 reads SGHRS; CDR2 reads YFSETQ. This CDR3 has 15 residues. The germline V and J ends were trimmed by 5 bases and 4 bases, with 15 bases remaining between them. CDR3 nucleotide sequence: TGCGCCAGCAGAGACATGGGGCAGTTCACCGGGGAGCTGTTTTTT. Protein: CASRDMGQFTGELFF.

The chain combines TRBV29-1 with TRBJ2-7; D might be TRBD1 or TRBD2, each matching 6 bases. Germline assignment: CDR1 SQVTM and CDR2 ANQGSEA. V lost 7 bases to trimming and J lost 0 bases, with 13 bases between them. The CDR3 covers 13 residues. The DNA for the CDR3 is TGCAGCGGGGGCGGGACAAGCTCCTACGAGCAGTACTTC. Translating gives CSGGGTSSYEQYF.

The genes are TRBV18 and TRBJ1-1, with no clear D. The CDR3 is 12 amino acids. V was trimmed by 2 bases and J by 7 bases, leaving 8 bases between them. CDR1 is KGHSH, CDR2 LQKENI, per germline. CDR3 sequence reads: CASSPVEGEAFF. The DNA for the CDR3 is TGTGCCAGCTCACCAGTGGAGGGTGAAGCTTTCTTT.

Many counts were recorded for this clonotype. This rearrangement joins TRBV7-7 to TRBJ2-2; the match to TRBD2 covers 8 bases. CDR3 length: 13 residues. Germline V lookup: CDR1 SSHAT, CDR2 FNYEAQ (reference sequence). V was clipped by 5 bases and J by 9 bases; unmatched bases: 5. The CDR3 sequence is CASSPGTRRELFF. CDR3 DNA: TGTGCCAGCAGCCCAGGGACTAGACGGGAGCTGTTTTTT.

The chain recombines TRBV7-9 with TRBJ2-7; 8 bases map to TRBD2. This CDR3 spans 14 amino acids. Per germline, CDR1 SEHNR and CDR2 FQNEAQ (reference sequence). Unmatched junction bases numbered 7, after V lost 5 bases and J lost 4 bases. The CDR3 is CASSRERERYEQYF. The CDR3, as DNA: TGTGCCAGCAGCCGTGAGCGGGAGCGGTACGAGCAGTACTTC.

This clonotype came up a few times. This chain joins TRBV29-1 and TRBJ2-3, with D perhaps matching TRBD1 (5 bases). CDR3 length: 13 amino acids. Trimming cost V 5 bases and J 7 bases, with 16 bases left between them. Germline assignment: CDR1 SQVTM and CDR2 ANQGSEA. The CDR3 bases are TGCAGCGTTCACGGGCAGGGATCGAATACGCAGTATTTT. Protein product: CSVHGQGSNTQYF.

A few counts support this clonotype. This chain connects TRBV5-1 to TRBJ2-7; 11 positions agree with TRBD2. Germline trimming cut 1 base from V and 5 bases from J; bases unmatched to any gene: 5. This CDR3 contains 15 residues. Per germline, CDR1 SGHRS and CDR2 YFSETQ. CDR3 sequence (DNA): TGCGCCAGCAGCTTGAGGACTAGCGGGCTGAACGAGCAGTACTTC. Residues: CASSLRTSGLNEQYF.

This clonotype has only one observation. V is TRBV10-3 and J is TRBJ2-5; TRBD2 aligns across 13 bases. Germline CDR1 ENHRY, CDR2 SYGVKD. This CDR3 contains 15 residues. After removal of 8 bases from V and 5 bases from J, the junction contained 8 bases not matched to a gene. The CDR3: CAIGTSGKGSETQYF. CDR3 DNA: TGTGCCATCGGGACTAGCGGGAAAGGATCGGAGACCCAGTACTTC.

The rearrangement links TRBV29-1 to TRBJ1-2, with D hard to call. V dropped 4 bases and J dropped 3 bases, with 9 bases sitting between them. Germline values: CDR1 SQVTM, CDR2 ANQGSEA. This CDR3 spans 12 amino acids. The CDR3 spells CSVVGSYYGYTF. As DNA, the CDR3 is TGCAGCGTTGTTGGGAGCTACTATGGCTACACCTTC.

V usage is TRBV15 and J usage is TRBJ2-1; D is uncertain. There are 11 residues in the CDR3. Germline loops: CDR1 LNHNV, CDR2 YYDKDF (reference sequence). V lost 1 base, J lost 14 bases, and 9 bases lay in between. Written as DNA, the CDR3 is TGTGCCACCAGCAGAGGCCCGGAAGAGTTCTTC. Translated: CATSRGPEEFF.

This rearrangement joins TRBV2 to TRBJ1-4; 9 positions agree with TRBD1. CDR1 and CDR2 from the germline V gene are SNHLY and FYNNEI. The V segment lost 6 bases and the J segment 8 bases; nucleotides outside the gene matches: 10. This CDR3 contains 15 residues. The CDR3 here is CASRPLTGGYEKLFF. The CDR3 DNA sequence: TGTGCCAGCAGGCCTCTGACAGGGGGTTACGAAAAACTGTTTTTT.